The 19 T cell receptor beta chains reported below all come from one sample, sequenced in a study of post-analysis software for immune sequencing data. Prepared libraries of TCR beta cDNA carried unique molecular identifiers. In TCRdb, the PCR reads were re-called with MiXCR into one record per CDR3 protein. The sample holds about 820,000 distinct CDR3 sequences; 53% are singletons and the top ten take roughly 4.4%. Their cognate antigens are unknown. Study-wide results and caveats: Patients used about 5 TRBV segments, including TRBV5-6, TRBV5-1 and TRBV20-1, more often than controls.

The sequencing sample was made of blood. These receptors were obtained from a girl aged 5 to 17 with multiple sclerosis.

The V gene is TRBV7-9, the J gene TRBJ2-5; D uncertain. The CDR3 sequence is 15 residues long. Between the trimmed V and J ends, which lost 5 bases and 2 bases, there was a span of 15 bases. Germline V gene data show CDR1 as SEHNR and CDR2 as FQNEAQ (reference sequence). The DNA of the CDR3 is TGTGCCAGCAGCGCACGGTTGGCAGAACAAGAGACCCAGTACTTC. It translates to CASSARLAEQETQYF.

The CDR3 nucleotides are TGTGCCAGCAGTCCCAGGGACTACCCGCTCGAGCAGTACTTC. This translates into CASSPRDYPLEQYF. The chain combines TRBV12-3 or TRBV12-4 with TRBJ2-7, with 7 positions matching TRBD2. The V and J ends lost 5 bases and 6 bases, in that order; junction bases with no gene match: 10. The CDR3 totals 14 residues.

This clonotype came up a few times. CDR3 DNA sequence: TGTGCCAGCAGGATCCGGGACGGCTACGAGCAGTACTTC. Translation gives CASRIRDGYEQYF. The chain carries TRBV12-3 or TRBV12-4 and TRBJ2-7; perhaps D is TRBD1 or TRBD2 (5 bases each). This CDR3 has 13 amino acids. V was pared by 6 bases and J by 3 bases, with 12 bases between.

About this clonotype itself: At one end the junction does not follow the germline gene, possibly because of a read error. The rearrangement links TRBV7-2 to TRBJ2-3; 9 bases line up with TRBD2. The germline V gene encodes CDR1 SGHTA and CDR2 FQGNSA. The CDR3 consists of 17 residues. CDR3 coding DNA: TGTGCCAGCAGCTTCCTCCCGCGAGCGGGGGGCACGGATACGCAGTATTTT. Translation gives CASSFLPRAGGTDTQYF.

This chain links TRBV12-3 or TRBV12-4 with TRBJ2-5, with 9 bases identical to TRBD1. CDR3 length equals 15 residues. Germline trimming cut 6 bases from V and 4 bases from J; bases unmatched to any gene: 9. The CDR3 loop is CASRAGTGYRETQYF. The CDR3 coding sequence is TGTGCCAGCAGGGCCGGGACAGGGTACAGAGAGACCCAGTACTTC.

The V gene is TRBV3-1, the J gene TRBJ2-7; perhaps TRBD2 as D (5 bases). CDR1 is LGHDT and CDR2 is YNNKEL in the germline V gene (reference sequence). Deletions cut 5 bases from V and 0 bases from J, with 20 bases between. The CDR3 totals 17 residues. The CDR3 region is CASSAQHGDPLSYEQYF. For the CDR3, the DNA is TGTGCCAGCAGCGCGCAGCACGGGGATCCCCTCTCCTACGAGCAGTACTTC.

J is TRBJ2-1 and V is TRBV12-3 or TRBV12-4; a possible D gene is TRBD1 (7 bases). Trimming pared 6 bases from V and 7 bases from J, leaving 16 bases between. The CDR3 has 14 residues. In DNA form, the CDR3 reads TGTGCCAGCAGCCCAGGGGGGCAAAAGAATGAGCAGTTCTTC. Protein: CASSPGGQKNEQFF.

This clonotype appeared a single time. The CDR3 sequence is CSASSGRKSNQPQHF. In nucleotides, the CDR3 is TGCAGTGCTAGTTCGGGCAGAAAAAGCAATCAGCCCCAGCATTTT. The chain has TRBV20-1 and TRBJ1-5; no reliable D call. CDR3 size: 15 residues. The germline CDR1 and CDR2 sequences are DFQATT and SNEGSKA (reference sequence). Trimming shortened V by 3 bases and J by 1 base, and 13 bases separated the two germline ends.

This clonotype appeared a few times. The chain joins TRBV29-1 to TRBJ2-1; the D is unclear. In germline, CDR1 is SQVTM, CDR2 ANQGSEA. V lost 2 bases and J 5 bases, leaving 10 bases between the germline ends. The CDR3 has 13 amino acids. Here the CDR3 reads CSVEIQPNNEQFF. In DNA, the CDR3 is TGCAGCGTTGAAATCCAGCCTAACAATGAGCAGTTCTTC.

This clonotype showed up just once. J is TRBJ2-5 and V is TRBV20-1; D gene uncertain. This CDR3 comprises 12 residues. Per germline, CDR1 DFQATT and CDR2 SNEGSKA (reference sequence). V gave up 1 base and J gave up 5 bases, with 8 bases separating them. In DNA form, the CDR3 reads TGCAGTGCTAGAGCGATCGGGGAGACCCAGTACTTC. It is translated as CSARAIGETQYF.

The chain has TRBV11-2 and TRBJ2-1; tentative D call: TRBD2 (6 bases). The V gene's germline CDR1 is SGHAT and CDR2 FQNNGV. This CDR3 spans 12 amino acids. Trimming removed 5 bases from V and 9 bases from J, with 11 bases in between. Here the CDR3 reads CASSGDWSEQFF. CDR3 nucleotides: TGTGCCAGCAGCGGGGACTGGAGTGAGCAGTTCTTC.

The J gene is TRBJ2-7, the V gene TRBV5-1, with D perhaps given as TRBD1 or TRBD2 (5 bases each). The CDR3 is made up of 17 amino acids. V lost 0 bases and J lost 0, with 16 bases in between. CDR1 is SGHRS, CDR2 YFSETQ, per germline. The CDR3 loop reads CASSLEWARESSYEQYF. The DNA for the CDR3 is TGCGCCAGCAGCTTGGAATGGGCCAGGGAGAGCTCCTACGAGCAGTACTTC.

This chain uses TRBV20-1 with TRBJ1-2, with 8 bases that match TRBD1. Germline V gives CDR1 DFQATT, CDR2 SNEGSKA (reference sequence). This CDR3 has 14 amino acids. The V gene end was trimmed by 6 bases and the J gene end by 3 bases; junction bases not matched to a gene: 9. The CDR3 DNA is TGCAGTGCAAAGAGGACAGGGTTGGACTATGGCTACACCTTC. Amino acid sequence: CSAKRTGLDYGYTF.

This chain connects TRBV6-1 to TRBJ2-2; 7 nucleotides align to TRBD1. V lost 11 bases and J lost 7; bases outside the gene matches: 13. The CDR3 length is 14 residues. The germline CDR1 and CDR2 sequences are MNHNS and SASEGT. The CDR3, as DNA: TGTGCCTCCCAAGGTCGACAGGGAATCGGGGAGCTGTTTTTT. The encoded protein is CASQGRQGIGELFF.

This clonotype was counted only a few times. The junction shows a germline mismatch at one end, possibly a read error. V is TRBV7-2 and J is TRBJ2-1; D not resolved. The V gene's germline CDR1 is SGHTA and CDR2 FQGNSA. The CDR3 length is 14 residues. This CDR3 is CASNLRASVNEQFF. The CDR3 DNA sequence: TGTGCCAGCAACTTAAGGGCCTCAGTTAATGAGCAGTTCTTC.

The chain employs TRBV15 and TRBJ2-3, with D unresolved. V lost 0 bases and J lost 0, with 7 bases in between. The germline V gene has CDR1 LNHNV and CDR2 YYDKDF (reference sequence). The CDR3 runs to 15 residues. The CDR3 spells CATSRDALSTDTQYF. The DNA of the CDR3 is TGTGCCACCAGCAGAGATGCCCTTAGCACAGATACGCAGTATTTT.

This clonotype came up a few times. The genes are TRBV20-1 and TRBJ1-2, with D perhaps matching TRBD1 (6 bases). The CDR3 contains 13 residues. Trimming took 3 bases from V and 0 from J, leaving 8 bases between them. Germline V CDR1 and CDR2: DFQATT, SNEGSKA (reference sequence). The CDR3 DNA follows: TGCAGTGCTAGCACAGGGCCTAACTATGGCTACACCTTC. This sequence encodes CSASTGPNYGYTF.

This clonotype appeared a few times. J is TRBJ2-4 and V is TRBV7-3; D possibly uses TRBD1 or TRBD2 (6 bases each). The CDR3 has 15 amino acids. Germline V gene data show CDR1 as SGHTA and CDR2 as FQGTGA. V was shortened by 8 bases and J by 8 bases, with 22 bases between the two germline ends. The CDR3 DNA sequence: TGTGCCAGCTCAGAGGGACTCCAAGAGGGGGACATTCAGTACTTC. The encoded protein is CASSEGLQEGDIQYF.

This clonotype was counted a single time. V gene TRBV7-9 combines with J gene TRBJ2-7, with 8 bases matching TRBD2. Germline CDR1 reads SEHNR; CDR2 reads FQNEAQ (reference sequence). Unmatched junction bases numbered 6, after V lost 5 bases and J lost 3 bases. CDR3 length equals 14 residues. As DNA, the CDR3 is TGTGCCAGCAGCGGGACTAGTACGGGCTACGAGCAGTACTTC. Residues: CASSGTSTGYEQYF.